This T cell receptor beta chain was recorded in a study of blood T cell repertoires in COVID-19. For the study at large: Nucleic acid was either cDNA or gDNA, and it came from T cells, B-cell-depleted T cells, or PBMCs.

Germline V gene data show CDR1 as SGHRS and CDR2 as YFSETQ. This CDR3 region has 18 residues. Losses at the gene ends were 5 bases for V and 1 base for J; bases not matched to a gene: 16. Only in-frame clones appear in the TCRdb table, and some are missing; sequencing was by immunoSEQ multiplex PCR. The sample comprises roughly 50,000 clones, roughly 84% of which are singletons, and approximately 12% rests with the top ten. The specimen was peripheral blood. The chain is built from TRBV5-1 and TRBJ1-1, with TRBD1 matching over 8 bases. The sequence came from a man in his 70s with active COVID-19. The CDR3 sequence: CASRKGGRGLEWNTEAFF. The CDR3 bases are TGCGCCAGCAGGAAAGGAGGCAGGGGGCTTGAGTGGAACACTGAAGCTTTCTTT.